These 2 T cell receptor beta chains were sequenced from one sample in a study of T cells in localized non-small cell lung cancer. Clones were read by immunoSEQ multiplex PCR, and TCRdb kept only the in-frame ones, dropping some. This repertoire shows over 50,000 clones, almost 90% found once; its top ten account for approximately 2%. This material consisted of peripheral blood, taken before any cancer treatment. The origin of the receptors is a woman between 35 and 70 years old with stage I lung adenocarcinoma.

This chain joins TRBV7-2 and TRBJ2-5; D not certain. The CDR3 loop spans 13 amino acids. Trimming removed 5 bases from V and 1 base from J, with 8 bases in between. Germline assignment: CDR1 SGHTA and CDR2 FQGNSA. The DNA of the CDR3 is TGTGCCAGCAGCCCCCTGCTCCAAGAGACCCAGTACTTC. Translating gives CASSPLLQETQYF.

J is TRBJ2-7 and V is TRBV5-6; maybe TRBD2 (6 bases). The CDR3 covers 14 residues. Trimming pared 3 bases from V and 5 bases from J, leaving 15 bases between. CDR1 is SGHDT and CDR2 is YYEEEE in the germline V gene. The DNA of the CDR3 is TGTGCCAGCAGCTCCTCCGGCGGGGCCCACGAGCAGTACTTC. Its protein product is CASSSSGGAHEQYF.